This T cell receptor (beta chain) came from a study of OX40 agonist ivuxolimab in advanced cancers. Across the study: An agonistic anti-OX40 (CD134) antibody, ivuxolimab, was used to treat the patients. Patients got intravenous ivuxolimab at 0.01 to 10 mg/kg every 2 weeks. Patients in dose escalation had liver, melanoma, kidney or head and neck cancers.

With baseline, cycle 4 day 1, and cycle 7 day 1 as timepoints, blood was sampled. TCRdb's copy holds only in-frame clones and misses some; the assay was immunoSEQ multiplex PCR. This repertoire shows 7,000 or so clones, over 60% found once; its top ten account for approximately 25%. Germline V gene sequence: CDR1 SEHNR, CDR2 FQNEAQ (reference sequence). Trimming stripped 5 bases from V and 0 bases from J, with 14 bases between. This CDR3 is built from 16 residues. The rearrangement links TRBV7-9 to TRBJ2-1, with D possibly matching TRBD2 (5 bases). Sequences were derived from CD4+ or CD8+ T cells sorted from blood, sampled in a trial of the OX40 agonist ivuxolimab. The receptor's source is an adult with an advanced solid tumor such as melanoma, head and neck, liver or kidney cancer. The CDR3: CASSPRAMSSYNEQFF. DNA of the CDR3: TGTGCCAGCAGCCCGAGGGCGATGAGCTCCTACAATGAGCAGTTCTTC.